This TCR beta chain was sequenced during a study of Ad26.COV2.S vaccination and SARS-CoV-2 variants. Points from the study as a whole: The breadth of spike-specific CD8+ and CD4+ T cell responses after vaccination was reportedly substantial.

Assay: immunoSEQ multiplex PCR; the TCRdb copy retains only in-frame clones and omits some. This sample carries roughly 460,000 clones, 70% to 90% of them seen once, and the ten largest clones take roughly 1.7%. Germline loops: CDR1 MNHEY, CDR2 SMNVEV (reference sequence). The V end was cut by 5 bases, the J end by 2 bases, with 15 bases between. The CDR3 is 15 residues long. The sample's treatment: around 19 received Ad26.COV2.S at low or high dose, single or two shots; several received placebo; per-sample allocation not given. It was on day 63 after the first vaccine or placebo injection that samples were taken. Concerning this clone itself: Its antigen is unidentified.

The receptor comes from a person aged 18-60 years who received the Ad26.COV2.S COVID-19 vaccine or a placebo. The source was peripheral blood, collected in a trial of Ad26.COV2.S vaccine versus placebo. The chain recombines TRBV27 with TRBJ2-5; D possibly corresponds to TRBD1 (5 bases). The CDR3 DNA is TGTGCCAGCAGTAACCTAAGACAGATACAAGAGACCCAGTACTTC. Its protein product is CASSNLRQIQETQYF.